This paragraph covers one T cell receptor (beta chain) sequence. The target antigen is unknown. The sample has other DNA sequences that encode this CDR3 too. The CDR3 is made up of 13 amino acids. Deletions cut 3 bases from V and 1 base from J, with 7 bases between. In germline, CDR1 is KGHSH, CDR2 LQKENI. The data were obtained in a study of shared clonotypes between healthy human individuals. Findings and caveats of the study: Limitation of the genetic and exposure-history diversity represented came from the few donors.

In the authors' workflow: There were no quality scores in the junction-only immunoSEQ sequences, so filtering differed. TCRdb's table, derived via immunoSEQ multiplex PCR, lists solely in-frame clones and lacks some. V, J and clone size derive from that table, while D and trimming were established from the DNA sequence. The sample lists roughly 500,000 clones, more than 75% occurring once. Material: PBMCs. V gene TRBV18 combines with J gene TRBJ2-7; D is ambiguous. This receptor was taken from a middle-aged woman in good health. Some clones in this sample may be carry-over from other donors' samples. The chain's CDR3 is CASSPQGSYEQYF. Here the CDR3 DNA reads TGTGCCAGCTCACCCCAAGGGTCCTACGAGCAGTACTTC.